This T cell receptor beta chain was identified in a study of T cell changes during pregnancy in multiple sclerosis. Assay: immunoSEQ multiplex PCR; the TCRdb copy retains only in-frame clones and omits some. The table records just over 40,000 clones, approximately 89% of them present only once. Source: peripheral blood, taken in the first trimester of pregnancy. This TCR derives from a female donor in good health, enrolled as a control in a pregnancy study.

CDR3 sequence (DNA): TGCAGCGTTAGTGAAGGGGGATCCGCAGATACGCAGTATTTT. This translates into CSVSEGGSADTQYF. This chain joins TRBV29-1 and TRBJ2-3; D is perhaps TRBD1 (6 bases). V shed 5 bases and J shed 4 bases, with 16 bases lying between them. This CDR3 is built from 14 residues. CDR1 is SQVTM, CDR2 ANQGSEA, per germline.